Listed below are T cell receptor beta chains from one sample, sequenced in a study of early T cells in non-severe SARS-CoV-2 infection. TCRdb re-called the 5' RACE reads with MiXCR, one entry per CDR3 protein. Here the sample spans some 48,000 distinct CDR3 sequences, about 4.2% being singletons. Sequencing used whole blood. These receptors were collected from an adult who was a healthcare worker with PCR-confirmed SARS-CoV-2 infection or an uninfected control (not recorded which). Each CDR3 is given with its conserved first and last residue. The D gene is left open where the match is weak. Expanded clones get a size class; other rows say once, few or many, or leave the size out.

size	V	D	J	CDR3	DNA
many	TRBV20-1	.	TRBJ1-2	CSARTFKSGRTSNYGYTF	TGCAGTGCTAGAACTTTTAAATCGGGACGTACCTCTAACTATGGCTACACCTTC
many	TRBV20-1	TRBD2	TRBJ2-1	CSARYTGTSGFWGTDEQFF	TGCAGTGCTAGATATACCGGGACTAGCGGGTTTTGGGGGACCGATGAGCAGTTCTTC
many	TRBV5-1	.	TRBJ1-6	CASSPGRNNSPLHF	TGCGCCAGCAGCCCGGGACGGAATAATTCACCCCTCCACTTT
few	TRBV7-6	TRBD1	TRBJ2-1	CASSSLPLQGNYNEQFF	TGTGCCAGCAGCTCCCTTCCCCTACAGGGGAACTACAATGAGCAGTTCTTC
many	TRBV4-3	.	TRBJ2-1	CASSQDGIVSYNEQFF	TGCGCCAGCAGCCAAGATGGAATAGTCTCCTACAATGAGCAGTTCTTC
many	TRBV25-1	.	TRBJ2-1	CASSEYQGMGSSEQFF	TGTGCCAGCAGTGAATATCAGGGGATGGGGTCAAGTGAGCAGTTCTTC
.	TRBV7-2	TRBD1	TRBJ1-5	CASSLGQGYRQPQHF	TGTGCCAGCAGCTTGGGACAGGGATATAGGCAGCCCCAGCATTTT
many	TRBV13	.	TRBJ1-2	CASSQRSYGYTF	TGTGCCAGCAGCCAGCGTAGCTATGGCTACACCTTC
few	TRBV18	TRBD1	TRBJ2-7	CASSPGTGKDEQYF	TGTGCCAGCTCACCGGGGACAGGGAAGGACGAGCAGTACTTC
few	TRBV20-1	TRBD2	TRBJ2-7	CSARDGSGGEQYF	TGCAGTGCAAGGGACGGTTCGGGGGGCGAGCAGTACTTC
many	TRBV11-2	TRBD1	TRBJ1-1	CASSISTGVGTEAFF	TGTGCCAGCAGCATCTCAACAGGGGTCGGCACTGAAGCTTTCTTT
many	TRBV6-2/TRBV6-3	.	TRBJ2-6	CASGTEQGTGANVLTF	TGTGCCAGCGGCACGGAGCAGGGAACAGGGGCCAACGTCCTGACTTTC
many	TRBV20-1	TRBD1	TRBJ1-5	CSARDRTDQPQHF	TGCAGTGCTAGGGACAGGACAGATCAGCCCCAGCATTTT
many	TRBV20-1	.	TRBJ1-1	CSARRDATEAFF	TGCAGTGCTCGAAGGGACGCTACTGAAGCTTTCTTT
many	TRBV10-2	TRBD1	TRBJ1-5	CASSAGQGVSNQPQHF	TGCGCCAGCAGTGCGGGACAGGGGGTTAGCAATCAGCCCCAGCATTTT
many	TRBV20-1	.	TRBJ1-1	CSAVGPGDTEAFF	TGCAGTGCTGTGGGACCGGGGGACACTGAAGCTTTCTTT
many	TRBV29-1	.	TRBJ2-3	CSVTIQGSDTQYF	TGCAGCGTCACTATACAGGGTTCGGATACGCAGTATTTT
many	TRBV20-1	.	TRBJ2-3	CSARDDSFITDTQYF	TGCAGTGCTAGAGATGACAGCTTTATCACAGATACGCAGTATTTT